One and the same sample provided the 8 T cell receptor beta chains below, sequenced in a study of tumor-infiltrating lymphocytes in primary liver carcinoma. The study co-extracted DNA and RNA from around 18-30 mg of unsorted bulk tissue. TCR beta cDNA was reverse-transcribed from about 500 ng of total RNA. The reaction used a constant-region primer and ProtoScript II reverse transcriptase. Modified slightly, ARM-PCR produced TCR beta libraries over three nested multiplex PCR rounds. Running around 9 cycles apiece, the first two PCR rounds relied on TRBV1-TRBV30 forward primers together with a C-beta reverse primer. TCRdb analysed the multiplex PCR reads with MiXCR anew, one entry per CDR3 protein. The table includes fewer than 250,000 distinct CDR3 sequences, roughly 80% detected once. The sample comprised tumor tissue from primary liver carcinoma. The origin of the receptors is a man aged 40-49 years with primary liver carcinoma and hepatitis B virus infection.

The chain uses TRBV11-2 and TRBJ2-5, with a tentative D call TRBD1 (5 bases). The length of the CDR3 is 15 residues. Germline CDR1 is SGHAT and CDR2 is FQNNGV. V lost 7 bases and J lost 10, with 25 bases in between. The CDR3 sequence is CASNPVGLVPGIQYF. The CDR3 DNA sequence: TGTGCCAGCAACCCCGTCGGGCTAGTCCCAGGGATCCAGTACTTC.

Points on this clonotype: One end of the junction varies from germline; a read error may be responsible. In DNA form, the CDR3 reads TGTGTCAGCAGCTCAGATTTAGGGGGCTCCTACGAGCAGTACTTC. Translation: CVSSSDLGGSYEQYF. The V gene is TRBV11-2, the J gene TRBJ2-7; a possible D gene is TRBD1 (6 bases). This CDR3 is 15 amino acids long. CDR1 is SGHAT, CDR2 FQNNGV, per germline.

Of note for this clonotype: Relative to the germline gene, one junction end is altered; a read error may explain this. The CDR3 here is CASNQDALAAGTQYF. The CDR3 nucleotides are TGCGCCAGCAACCAAGATGCCCTAGCGGCAGGTACGCAGTATTTT. The chain joins TRBV4-3 to TRBJ2-3; 7 positions match TRBD2. The CDR3 extends over 15 amino acids. CDR1 LGHNA and CDR2 YSLEER come from the germline V gene.

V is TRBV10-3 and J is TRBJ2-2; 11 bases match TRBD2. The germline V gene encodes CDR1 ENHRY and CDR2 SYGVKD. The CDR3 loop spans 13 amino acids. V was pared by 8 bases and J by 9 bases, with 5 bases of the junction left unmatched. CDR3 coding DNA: TGTGCCATCGCCGGGACTAGCGGCAGGGAGCTGTTTTTT. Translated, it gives CAIAGTSGRELFF.

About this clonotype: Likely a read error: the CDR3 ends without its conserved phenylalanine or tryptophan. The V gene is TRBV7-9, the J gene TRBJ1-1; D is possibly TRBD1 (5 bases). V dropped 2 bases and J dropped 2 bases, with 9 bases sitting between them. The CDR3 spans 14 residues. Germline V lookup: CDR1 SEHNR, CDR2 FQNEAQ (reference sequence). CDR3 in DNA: TGTGCCAGCAGCTTATCGGGGGGAAACACTGAAGCTTTCTAT. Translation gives CASSLSGGNTEAFY.

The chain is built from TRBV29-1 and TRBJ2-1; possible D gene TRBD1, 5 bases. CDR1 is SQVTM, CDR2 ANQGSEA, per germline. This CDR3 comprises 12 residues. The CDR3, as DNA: TGCAGTGTGTCACCGACAGTCAATGAGCAGTTCTTC. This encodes CSVSPTVNEQFF.

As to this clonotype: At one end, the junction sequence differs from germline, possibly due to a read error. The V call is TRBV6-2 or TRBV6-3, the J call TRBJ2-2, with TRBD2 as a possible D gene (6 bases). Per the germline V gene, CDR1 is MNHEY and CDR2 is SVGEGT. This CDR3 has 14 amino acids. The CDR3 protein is CASSYSSETGELFF. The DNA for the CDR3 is TGTGCCAGCAGTTATTCTAGCGAGACCGGTGAGCTGTTTTTT.

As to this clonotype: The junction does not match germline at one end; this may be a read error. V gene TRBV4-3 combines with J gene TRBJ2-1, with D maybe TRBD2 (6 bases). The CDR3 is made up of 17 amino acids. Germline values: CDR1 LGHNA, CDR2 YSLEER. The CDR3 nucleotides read TGCGCCAGTAGCCAAGATGTGCGGAGGGCGTACTACAATAAGCAGTTCTTC. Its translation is CASSQDVRRAYYNKQFF.